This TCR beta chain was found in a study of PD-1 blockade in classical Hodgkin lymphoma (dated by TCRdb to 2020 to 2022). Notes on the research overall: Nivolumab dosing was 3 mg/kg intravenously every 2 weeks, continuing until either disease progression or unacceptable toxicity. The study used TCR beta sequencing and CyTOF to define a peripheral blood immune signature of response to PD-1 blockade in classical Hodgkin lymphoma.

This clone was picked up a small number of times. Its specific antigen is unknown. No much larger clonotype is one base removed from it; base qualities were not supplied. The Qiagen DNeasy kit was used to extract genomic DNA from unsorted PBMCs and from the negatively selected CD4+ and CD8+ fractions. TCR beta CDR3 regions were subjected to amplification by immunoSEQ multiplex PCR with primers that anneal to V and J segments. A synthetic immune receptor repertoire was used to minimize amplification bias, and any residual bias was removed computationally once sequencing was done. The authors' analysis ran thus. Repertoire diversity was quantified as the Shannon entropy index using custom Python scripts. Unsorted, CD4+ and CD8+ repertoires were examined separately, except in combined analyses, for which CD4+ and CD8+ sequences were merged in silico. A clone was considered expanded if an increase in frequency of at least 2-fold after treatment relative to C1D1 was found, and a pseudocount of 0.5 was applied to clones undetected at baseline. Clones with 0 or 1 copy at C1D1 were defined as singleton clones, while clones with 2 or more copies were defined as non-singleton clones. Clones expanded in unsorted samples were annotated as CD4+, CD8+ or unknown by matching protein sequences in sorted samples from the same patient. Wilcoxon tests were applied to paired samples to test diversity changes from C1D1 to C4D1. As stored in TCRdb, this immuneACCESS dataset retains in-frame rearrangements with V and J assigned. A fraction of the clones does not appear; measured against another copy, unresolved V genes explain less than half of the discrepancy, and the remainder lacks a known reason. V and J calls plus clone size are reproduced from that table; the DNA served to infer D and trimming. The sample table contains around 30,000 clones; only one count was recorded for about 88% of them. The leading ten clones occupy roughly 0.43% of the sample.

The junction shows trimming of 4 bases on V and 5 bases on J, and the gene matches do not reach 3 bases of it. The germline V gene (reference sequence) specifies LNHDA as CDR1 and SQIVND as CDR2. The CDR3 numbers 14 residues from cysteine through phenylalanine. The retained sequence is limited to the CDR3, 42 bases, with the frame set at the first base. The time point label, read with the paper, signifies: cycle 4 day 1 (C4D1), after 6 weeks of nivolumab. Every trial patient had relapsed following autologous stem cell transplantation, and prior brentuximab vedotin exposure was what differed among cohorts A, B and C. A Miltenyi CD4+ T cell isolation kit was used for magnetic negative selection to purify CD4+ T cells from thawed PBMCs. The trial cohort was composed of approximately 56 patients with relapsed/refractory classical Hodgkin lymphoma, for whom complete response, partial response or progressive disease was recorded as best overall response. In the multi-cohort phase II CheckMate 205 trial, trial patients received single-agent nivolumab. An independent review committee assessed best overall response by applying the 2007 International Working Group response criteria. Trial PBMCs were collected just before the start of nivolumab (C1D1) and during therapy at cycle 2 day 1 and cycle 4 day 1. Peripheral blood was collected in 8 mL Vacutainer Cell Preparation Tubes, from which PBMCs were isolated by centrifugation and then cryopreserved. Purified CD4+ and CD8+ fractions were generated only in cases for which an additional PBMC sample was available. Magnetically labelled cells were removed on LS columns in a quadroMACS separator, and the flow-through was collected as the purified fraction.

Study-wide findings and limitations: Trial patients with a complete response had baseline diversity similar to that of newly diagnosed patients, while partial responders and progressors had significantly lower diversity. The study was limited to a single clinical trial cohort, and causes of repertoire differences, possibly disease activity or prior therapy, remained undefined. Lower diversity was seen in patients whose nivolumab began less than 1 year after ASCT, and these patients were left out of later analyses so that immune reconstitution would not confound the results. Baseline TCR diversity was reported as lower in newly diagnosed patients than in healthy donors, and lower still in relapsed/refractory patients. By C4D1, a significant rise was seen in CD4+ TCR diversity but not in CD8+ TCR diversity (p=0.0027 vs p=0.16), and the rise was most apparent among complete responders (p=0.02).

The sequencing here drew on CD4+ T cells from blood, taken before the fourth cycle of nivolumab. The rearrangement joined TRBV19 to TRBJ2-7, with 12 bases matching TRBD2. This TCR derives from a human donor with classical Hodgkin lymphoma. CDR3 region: CASSTGLAGHEQYF. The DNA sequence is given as TGTGCCAGTAGTACCGGACTAGCGGGACACGAGCAGTACTTC.